The present T cell receptor beta chain was sequenced within a study of blood T cell repertoires in COVID-19. Study details: The United States, Italy and Spain provided the acute and convalescent COVID-19 samples. Nucleic acid was either cDNA or gDNA, and it came from T cells, B-cell-depleted T cells, or PBMCs.

Per the authors' pipeline: Cell counts per sample came from amplifying reference gene primers. Produced via immunoSEQ multiplex PCR; TCRdb's table is partial and in-frame only. The D gene and trimming were derived from the DNA, and the V and J assignments and clone size from that table. This sample yields hundreds of thousands of clones, of which about 90% are seen a single time; about 1.2% belongs to the top ten. Material: peripheral blood. The receptor's source is a middle-aged man with acute or convalescent COVID-19.

CDR3 protein: CATSRIRDRDNTGELFF. CDR3 DNA: TGTGCCACCAGCAGGATCCGGGACAGGGATAACACCGGGGAGCTGTTTTTT. The chain couples TRBV15 to TRBJ2-2, with 9 nucleotides matching TRBD1. Trimming removed 3 bases from V and 2 bases from J; junction bases left unmatched: 7. From germline, CDR1 is LNHNV and CDR2 YYDKDF (reference sequence). The CDR3 length is 17 residues.